The 15 T cell receptor beta chains below were found in one sample sequenced in a study of vaccination and CD4 T cells after COVID-19. The Oncomine TCR Beta short-read assay sequenced DNA from cultured CD4+ T cells. TCRdb redid the calling of the PCR reads with MiXCR, one entry per CDR3 protein. The sample yields around 21,000 distinct CDR3 sequences, just under 55% seen once. The treatment was: roughly 10-day PBMC culture with coronavirus spike peptide pools or control peptides (ViraFEST assay). The antigens for these receptors are not known. Sequencing was performed on CD4+ T cells from blood, cultured in vitro. These receptors all stem from a human donor who had recovered from COVID-19.

The CDR3 sequence: CAISEAGMNTEAFF. In DNA form, the CDR3 reads TGTGCCATCAGTGAAGCAGGAATGAACACTGAAGCTTTCTTT. V and J are TRBV10-3 and TRBJ1-1, with D unclear. Trimming took 3 bases from V and 0 from J, leaving 8 bases between them. There are 14 residues in the CDR3. CDR1 and CDR2 (germline): ENHRY, SYGVKD.

This clonotype was picked up a small number of times. V gene TRBV2 combines with J gene TRBJ1-1; D uncertain. The CDR3 runs to 13 residues. Germline V gene sequence: CDR1 SNHLY, CDR2 FYNNEI. Trimming removed 6 bases from V and 3 bases from J, with 11 bases in between. The CDR3 region has the DNA TGTGCCAGCAGCCTCTCGGAGGACACTGAAGCTTTCTTT. Translation: CASSLSEDTEAFF.

The chain has TRBV5-1 and TRBJ2-3; D might be TRBD1 (6 bases). Germline V gene lookup returns CDR1 SGHRS and CDR2 YFSETQ. This CDR3 is 16 amino acids long. V was shortened by 0 bases and J by 2 bases, with 13 bases between the two germline ends. In nucleotides, the CDR3 is TGCGCCAGCAGCTTGGAGGCAGGGGATGCCACAGATACGCAGTATTTT. As protein: CASSLEAGDATDTQYF.

This clonotype appeared once. The rearrangement links TRBV20-1 to TRBJ2-1; a possible D gene is TRBD2 (5 bases). The CDR3 runs to 14 residues. Germline V gene sequence: CDR1 DFQATT, CDR2 SNEGSKA (reference sequence). Trimming took off 5 bases at V and 0 bases at J, with 11 bases between the two ends. The CDR3 loop is CSAWELNSYNEQFF. CDR3 sequence (DNA): TGCAGTGCTTGGGAGTTAAACTCCTACAATGAGCAGTTCTTC.

The chain is built from TRBV28 and TRBJ1-4; D is unresolved. The CDR3 runs 16 residues. Germline values: CDR1 MDHEN, CDR2 SYDVKM. Trimming took 4 bases from V and 6 from J, leaving 18 bases between them. The CDR3 loop reads CASSSILRAYDEKLFF. The CDR3 nucleotides read TGTGCCAGCAGTTCCATACTCCGGGCATATGATGAAAAACTGTTTTTT.

This clonotype has only a few counts. The rearrangement uses TRBV24-1 and TRBJ2-1; TRBD1 aligns across 10 bases. After removal of 9 bases from V and 7 bases from J, the junction contained 5 bases not matched to a gene. The germline V gene encodes CDR1 KGHDR and CDR2 SFDVKD. The CDR3 has 13 residues. The CDR3 loop is CATGTGAGNEQFF. CDR3 coding DNA: TGTGCCACCGGGACAGGGGCAGGAAATGAGCAGTTCTTC.

The genes are TRBV5-1 and TRBJ1-1; the match to TRBD1 covers 7 bases. The CDR3 consists of 14 residues. J was trimmed by 1 base and V by 4 bases; bases with no gene match: 4. The germline gives CDR1 SGHRS, CDR2 YFSETQ. The CDR3 DNA is TGCGCCAGCAGCGGGGGACAGCCGAACACTGAAGCTTTCTTT. Amino acid sequence: CASSGGQPNTEAFF.

V and J are TRBV5-4 and TRBJ2-2; 12 nucleotides agree with TRBD2. With 3 bases clipped from V and 7 bases from J, the junction kept 7 bases outside the gene matches. The CDR3 is 16 amino acids. Germline V gene data show CDR1 as SGHNT and CDR2 as YYREEE (reference sequence). Written as DNA, the CDR3 is TGTGCCAGCAGCTCCCCTAGCGGGAGGGAGGTCGGGGAGCTGTTTTTT. Translation gives CASSSPSGREVGELFF.

This clonotype has just a few counts. This sequence joins TRBV24-1 and TRBJ1-2, with 9 bases lining up with TRBD1. The CDR3 sequence is 13 residues long. J gave up 7 bases and V 5 bases, and 4 bases lay outside the gene matches. CDR1 KGHDR and CDR2 SFDVKD come from the germline V gene. The CDR3 nucleotides are TGTGCCACCAGTGCCGGACAGGGGACTGGCTACACCTTC. Encoded protein: CATSAGQGTGYTF.

V is TRBV28 and J is TRBJ1-2, with 12 bases identical to TRBD1. Germline V gives CDR1 MDHEN, CDR2 SYDVKM. This CDR3 contains 16 residues. The junction had 14 bases not matched to a gene; V was cut back by 7 bases and J by 8 bases. The CDR3 here is CASTGTGGEFFTGYTF. The CDR3 DNA follows: TGTGCCAGCACCGGGACAGGGGGCGAGTTTTTTACCGGCTACACCTTC.

The chain is built from TRBV28 and TRBJ2-7; 9 nucleotides line up with TRBD1. The ends lost 5 bases at V and 3 bases at J; junction bases unmatched: 11. There are 16 residues in the CDR3. The germline CDR1 and CDR2 sequences are MDHEN and SYDVKM. The CDR3 loop reads CASSPHGTGLDYEQYF. The CDR3 nucleotides read TGTGCCAGCAGTCCCCACGGGACAGGGTTAGACTACGAGCAGTACTTC.

J is TRBJ1-5 and V is TRBV20-1, with D possibly TRBD1 on 6 matching bases. CDR3 length: 13 residues. The germline gives CDR1 DFQATT, CDR2 SNEGSKA (reference sequence). V lost 6 bases, J lost 6 bases, and 15 bases lay in between. The CDR3 DNA follows: TGCAGTGCCCGGACTGGGGGCCGTCAGCCCCAGCATTTT. Its protein product is CSARTGGRQPQHF.

In DNA, the CDR3 is TGCAGTGCTAGAGATCTTAAGAAGGGGACAACCATGAGCTCCTACGAGCAGTACTTC. Amino acids: CSARDLKKGTTMSSYEQYF. The rearrangement joins TRBV20-1 to TRBJ2-7, with D possibly TRBD1 on 6 matching bases. Germline CDR1 reads DFQATT; CDR2 reads SNEGSKA (reference sequence). Trimming took off 0 bases at V and 0 bases at J, with 24 bases between the two ends. The CDR3 totals 19 residues.

This clonotype was seen a single time. The V gene is TRBV7-2, the J gene TRBJ1-3; 7 bases align to TRBD1. The CDR3 has 16 residues. Germline lookup yields CDR1 SGHTA and CDR2 FQGNSA. The ends lost 1 base at V and 4 bases at J; junction bases unmatched: 7. Here the CDR3 reads CASSLVTMGQGNTIYF. Here the CDR3 DNA reads TGTGCCAGCAGCTTAGTTACGATGGGACAGGGAAACACCATATATTTT.

This sequence joins TRBV30 and TRBJ2-7; D is perhaps TRBD1 or TRBD2 (6 bases each). Germline V gene lookup returns CDR1 GTSNPN and CDR2 SVGIG (reference sequence). This CDR3 spans 14 amino acids. Trimming pared 0 bases from V and 3 bases from J, leaving 12 bases between. CDR3 DNA sequence: TGTGCCTGGAGTGTAGGGGGGACCAACTACGAGCAGTACTTC. Protein: CAWSVGGTNYEQYF.